One T cell receptor (beta chain) is described in this entry. Its specificity is unknown. Trimming removed 6 bases from V and 1 base from J; junction bases left unmatched: 4. Germline V lookup: CDR1 DFQATT, CDR2 SNEGSKA (reference sequence). CDR3 length: 13 amino acids. These data belong to a study of blood T cells in healthy people across ages. The study's findings and limits: More naive CD4+ cells and higher diversity marked long-lived donors relative to aged donors.

Primed by a sample-barcoded 5' primer and a J-beta primer mix, a second PCR proceeded for about 6 to 11 cycles. Through a template-switch adaptor with 12 random nucleotides, each cDNA molecule received a tag. MiXCR, run by TCRdb on the 5' RACE reads, gives a single entry per CDR3 protein. The sample has just over 1 million distinct CDR3 sequences, more than 40% seen once; the top ten hold approximately 20%. The specimen was blood. The V gene is TRBV20-1, the J gene TRBJ2-3; 7 nucleotides line up with TRBD2. This sequence was found in a woman in her sixties in good health. The CDR3 is CSALADRTDTQYF. The CDR3 bases are TGCAGTGCCCTAGCGGATCGCACAGATACGCAGTATTTT.